This T cell receptor (beta chain) derives from a study of regulatory dendritic cells for organ transplantation. Study in general: Monocytes received vitamin D3 on days 0 and 4, IL-10 on day 4. Study results and limitations: Naive CD4+ and CD8+ repertoires were highly diverse; memory CD8+ was most oligoclonal.

CDR1 is MNHNS, CDR2 SASEGT, per germline. The CDR3 has 13 residues. Deletions cut 2 bases from V and 2 bases from J, with 7 bases between. This clone was seen a handful of times. The antigen is not known. The repertoire was sequenced with immunoSEQ multiplex PCR; TCRdb's copy has only in-frame clones and lacks some. The sample consists of 12,000 or so clones, roughly 60% of them appearing once. Sorted subsets were CFSE-labeled and cultured four to five days with allogeneic dendritic cells. This chain joins TRBV6-1 and TRBJ2-7, with D perhaps TRBD1 (5 bases). This clonotype was obtained from a human donor in good health. Sample: naive CD8+ T cells from blood cultured with dendritic cells. The subset denotes: CD45RA+ naive T cells. In DNA form, the CDR3 reads TGTGCCAGCAGTGAAAGGGGCCCCTACGAGCAGTACTTC. It is translated as CASSERGPYEQYF.